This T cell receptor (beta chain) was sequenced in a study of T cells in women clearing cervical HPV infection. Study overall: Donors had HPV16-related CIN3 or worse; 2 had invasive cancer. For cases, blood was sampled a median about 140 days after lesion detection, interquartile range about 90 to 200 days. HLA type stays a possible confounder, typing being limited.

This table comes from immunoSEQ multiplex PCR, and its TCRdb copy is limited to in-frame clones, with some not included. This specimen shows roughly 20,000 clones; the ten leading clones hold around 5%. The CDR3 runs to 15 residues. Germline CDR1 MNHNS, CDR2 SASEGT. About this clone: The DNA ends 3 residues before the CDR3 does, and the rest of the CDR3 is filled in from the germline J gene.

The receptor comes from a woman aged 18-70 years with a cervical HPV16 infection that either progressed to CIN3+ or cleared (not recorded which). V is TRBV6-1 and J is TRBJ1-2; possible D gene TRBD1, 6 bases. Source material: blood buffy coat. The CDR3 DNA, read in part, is TGTGCCAGCAGTGAAGAGATCGGGGGGGCCTACGAC. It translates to CASSEEIGGAYD. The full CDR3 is CASSEEIGGAYDYTF.